The 2 T cell receptor beta chains below all came from one sample that was sequenced in a study of blood T cells in healthy people across ages. Then a second PCR, running about 6 to 11 cycles, was carried out with a sample-barcoded 5' primer and a J-beta primer mix. TCRdb processed the 5' RACE reads anew with MiXCR; each CDR3 protein has one entry. The table has approximately 800,000 distinct CDR3 sequences, roughly 35% seen once. The sample taken for sequencing was blood. The receptors originated from a man between 18 and 29 years old in good health.

This clonotype was counted many times. The V gene is TRBV5-5, the J gene TRBJ2-7, with D possibly being TRBD1 or TRBD2 (7 bases each). The CDR3 has 15 amino acids. Trimming pared 3 bases from V and 4 bases from J, leaving 17 bases between. From germline, CDR1 is SGHKS and CDR2 YYEKEE (reference sequence). The CDR3, as DNA: TGTGCCAGCAGCTCCAGGGGGGGAACTACTTACGAGCAGTACTTC. This gives the protein CASSSRGGTTYEQYF. Together with reference TRBV5-5 and TRBJ2-7, the CDR3 gives the full variable domain: DAGVTQSPTHLIKTRGQQVTLRCSPISGHKSVSWYQQVLGQGPQFIFQYYEKEERGRGNFPDRFSARQFPNYSSELNVNALLLGDSALYLCASSSRGGTTYEQYFGPGTRLTVT.

CDR3 nucleotide sequence: TGTGCCAGCAGTTACGGGGGCCTCAAGGACAATCAGCCCCAGCATTTT. This gives the protein CASSYGGLKDNQPQHF. The rearrangement uses TRBV6-8 and TRBJ1-5; tentative D call: TRBD1 (6 bases). Trimming left V 2 bases short and J 3 bases short, with 14 bases between. This CDR3 comprises 16 residues. Germline CDR1 is MNHGY and CDR2 is SAAAGT.